Given below is one T cell receptor beta chain in context. Which antigen it targets is not known. It has no much larger one-base neighbor in the sample; base qualities were not kept. TCRbeta CDR3 regions were amplified from genomic DNA by means of the immunoSEQ Assay, a bias-controlled multiplex PCR. The study's processing was this. The number of nucleated cells in each sample was estimated by amplification of reference gene primers within the assay. Sequence reads were collapsed and filtered to measure the absolute abundance of every unique TCRbeta CDR3 rearrangement. For each sample, productive Simpson clonality was calculated as the square root of Simpson's diversity index across productive rearrangements. Not all clones reach the TCRdb copy of this immuneACCESS table, which keeps in-frame sequences only. Checked studies attribute under half of the gap to unresolved V genes and leave the rest unexplained. The V and J calls and clone size are taken from that table; D and trimming were inferred from the DNA. The sample has 100,000 or so clones on record, around 93% of them singletons. Jointly, the top ten make up roughly a sixth of the sample.

Spanning cysteine to phenylalanine, the CDR3 consists of 12 amino acids. Only the CDR3 region is kept as DNA, spanning 36 bases read in frame from base 1. The data belong to a study of blood T cell repertoires in COVID-19 (dated by TCRdb to the early 2020s). Regarding the research as a whole: Collaborator samples came from the United States, Italy and Spain and covered acute and convalescent phases of COVID-19. The prospective study material was composed of cDNA or gDNA derived from T cells, B-cell-depleted T cells, or PBMCs. The samples were drawn from the first 160 participants of the ongoing ImmuneRACE study and from under 1,500 subjects provided by 6 global collaborators. Deeply sampled blood TCRbeta repertoires from subjects exposed to, actively infected with, or recovered from COVID-19 were included in the dataset. Where available, HLA class I and class II types were obtained from metadata supplied by the sample provider rather than from assay-based typing. The repertoires were released in a freely available public database meant as a resource for research on the immune response to SARS-CoV-2. Nearly every sample came with metadata listing a de-identified subject ID, COVID-19 status, age in years and sex. Study-level results and caveats: How much clinical and demographic metadata was included differed by source and by participant, and the metadata was provided uncurated.

Whole blood was collected in K2EDTA tubes by collaborating institutions according to the institutions' own protocols. For TCRbeta analysis, collaborators shipped samples in one of three forms: frozen whole blood, isolated PBMCs, or DNA extracted from either of those sample types. The receptor was isolated from a man aged 45-60 years with acute or convalescent COVID-19. The sequenced sample was peripheral blood. The rearrangement joined TRBV21-1 to TRBJ1-1; TRBD1, as called in the table, went unchecked against the DNA. TRBV21-1 is a pseudogene. The CDR3 reads CASSKGPSEAFF. The sequenced DNA is TGTGCCAGCAGCAAAGGGCCGTCTGAAGCTTTCTTT.